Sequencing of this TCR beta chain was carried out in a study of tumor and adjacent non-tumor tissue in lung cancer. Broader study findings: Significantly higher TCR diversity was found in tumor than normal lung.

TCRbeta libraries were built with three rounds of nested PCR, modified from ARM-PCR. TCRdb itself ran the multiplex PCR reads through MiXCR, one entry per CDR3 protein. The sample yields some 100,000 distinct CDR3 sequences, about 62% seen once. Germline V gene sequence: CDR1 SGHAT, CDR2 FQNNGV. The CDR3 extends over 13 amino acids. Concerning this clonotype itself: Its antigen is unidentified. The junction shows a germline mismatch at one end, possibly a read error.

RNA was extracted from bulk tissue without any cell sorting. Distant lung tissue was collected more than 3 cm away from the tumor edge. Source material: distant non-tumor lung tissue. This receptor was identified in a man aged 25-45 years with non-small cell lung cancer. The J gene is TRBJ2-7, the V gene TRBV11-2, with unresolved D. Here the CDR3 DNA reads TGTGCCAGCAGCCTAGGGCAGTTGAACGAGCAGTGCTTC. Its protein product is CASSLGQLNEQCF.